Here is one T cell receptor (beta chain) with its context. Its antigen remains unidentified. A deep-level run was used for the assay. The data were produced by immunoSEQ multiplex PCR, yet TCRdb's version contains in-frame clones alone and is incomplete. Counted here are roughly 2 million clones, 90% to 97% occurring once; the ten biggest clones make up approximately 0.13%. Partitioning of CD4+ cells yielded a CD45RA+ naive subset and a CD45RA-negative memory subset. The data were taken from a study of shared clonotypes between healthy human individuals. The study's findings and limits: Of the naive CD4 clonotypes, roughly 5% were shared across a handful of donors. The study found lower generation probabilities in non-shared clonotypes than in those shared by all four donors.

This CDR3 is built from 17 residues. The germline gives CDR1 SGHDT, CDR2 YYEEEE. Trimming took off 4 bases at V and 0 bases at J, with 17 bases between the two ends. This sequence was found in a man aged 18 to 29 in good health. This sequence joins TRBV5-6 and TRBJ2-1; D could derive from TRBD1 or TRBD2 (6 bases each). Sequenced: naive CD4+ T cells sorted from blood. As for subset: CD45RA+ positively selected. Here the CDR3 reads CASSPPGAVSSYNEQFF. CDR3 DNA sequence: TGTGCCAGCAGCCCCCCGGGGGCGGTTAGCTCCTACAATGAGCAGTTCTTC. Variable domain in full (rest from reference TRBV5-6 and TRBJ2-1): DAGVTQSPTHLIKTRGQQVTLRCSPKSGHDTVSWYQQALGQGPQFIFQYYEEEERQRGNFPDRFSGHQFPNYSSELNVNALLLGDSALYLCASSPPGAVSSYNEQFFGPGTRLTVL.